The table lists the clone carrying this T cell receptor (beta chain) with a few counts. Its antigen remains unknown. These data come from a study of response to subunit inactivated influenza vaccine. The CDR3 has 16 residues. The germline V gene encodes CDR1 LNHNV and CDR2 YYDKDF (reference sequence). Trimming removed 1 base from V and 4 bases from J; junction bases left unmatched: 10. Broader study findings: Each seasonal influenza vaccination recruits few new T cells, the authors suggested.

TCRdb passed the RT-PCR reads through MiXCR, listing each CDR3 protein once. This sample has around 500,000 distinct CDR3 sequences, with 11% found just once. Specimen: PBMCs from blood, collected about 6 weeks after vaccination. This sequence was found in a man aged 50-59 years who received an inactivated influenza vaccine. The chain combines TRBV15 with TRBJ2-7, with 7 bases fitting TRBD1. CDR3 sequence reads: CATSRAQGVVPYEQYF. DNA for the CDR3: TGTGCCACCAGCAGAGCCCAGGGGGTAGTCCCTTACGAGCAGTACTTC.